This T cell receptor beta chain was recovered during a study of CD8 T cells in Susac syndrome. An input of roughly 0.45 to 1 ug of RNA was subjected to reverse transcription using random hexamers. Each CDR3 protein is one row after TCRdb ran MiXCR on the immunoSEQ multiplex PCR reads. The data hold about 300,000 distinct CDR3 sequences, with roughly nine tenths observed a single time. V was clipped by 4 bases and J by 4 bases, with 15 bases between them. The germline CDR1 and CDR2 sequences are SQVTM and ANQGSEA. The CDR3 covers 14 residues. This sequence joins TRBV29-1 and TRBJ2-3; either TRBD1 or TRBD2 may fit D (5 bases each). The source material was CD4+ T cells from PBMCs. This sequence originates from a human donor with multiple sclerosis. The CDR3 DNA follows: TGCAGCGTTGGGGGGACCTGGGTTTCAGATACGCAGTATTTT. It codes for CSVGGTWVSDTQYF.